The entry below gives a single T cell receptor beta chain sequence along with its context. The antigen it binds to is not known. No base quality information exists; no much larger clone differs at one position. Collaborating institutions collected whole blood in K2EDTA tubes following their own protocols. For TCRbeta analysis, collaborators shipped samples in one of three forms: frozen whole blood, isolated PBMCs, or DNA extracted from either of those sample types. From its cysteine to its phenylalanine, the CDR3 spans 15 amino acids. Only the CDR3 part of the read is kept: 45 bases, read in frame from the first base. V trim: 3 bases; J trim: 6 bases; unmatched bases: 9. As encoded in the germline V gene (reference sequence), CDR1 is GTSNPN while CDR2 is SVGIG. TCRbeta CDR3 regions were amplified from genomic DNA by means of the immunoSEQ Assay, a bias-controlled multiplex PCR. As for how the authors treated the data: Within the assay, amplification of reference gene primers was used to estimate how many nucleated cells each sample contained. Sequence reads were collapsed and filtered to measure the absolute abundance of every unique TCRbeta CDR3 rearrangement. For each sample, productive Simpson clonality was calculated by taking the square root of Simpson's diversity index across productive rearrangements. TCRdb obtained this table from immuneACCESS and retained in-frame rearrangements with V and J assigned. These tables miss some clones; where compared with another copy, unresolved V genes account for less than half of the shortfall, and the remainder is unexplained. The V and J calls and clone size were taken over from that table, and D and trimming were inferred from the DNA. In all, the sample holds around 94,000 clones, and about 88% of those were seen once. The ten largest make up 1.5% to 2% of the sample.

This record comes from a study of blood T cell repertoires in COVID-19 (dated by TCRdb to 2020 to 2021). Some background on the complete study: Collaborator samples came from the United States, Italy and Spain and covered acute and convalescent phases of COVID-19. The prospective study material was composed of cDNA or gDNA derived from T cells, B-cell-depleted T cells, or PBMCs. Deeply sampled blood TCRbeta repertoires from subjects exposed to, actively infected with, or recovered from COVID-19 were included in the dataset. A freely available public database, intended as a resource for researchers studying the immune response to SARS-CoV-2, is where the repertoires were released. The samples were drawn from the first 160 participants of the ongoing ImmuneRACE study and from over a thousand subjects provided by 6 global collaborators. The sample metadata nearly always contained a de-identified subject ID, COVID-19 status, age in years and sex. Where available, HLA class I and class II types were obtained from metadata supplied by the sample provider rather than from assay-based typing. Findings and caveats that apply to the study as a whole: The quantity of clinical and demographic metadata differed by source and by participant and was supplied without curation.

Source material: peripheral blood. This TCR came from an elderly man with acute or convalescent COVID-19. The sequence is built from TRBV30 and TRBJ2-1; TRBD2 aligns with 9 central bases. The CDR3 protein is CAWRLPGTSTNEQFF. DNA sequence: TGTGCCTGGAGGCTTCCCGGGACTAGCACCAATGAGCAGTTCTTC.